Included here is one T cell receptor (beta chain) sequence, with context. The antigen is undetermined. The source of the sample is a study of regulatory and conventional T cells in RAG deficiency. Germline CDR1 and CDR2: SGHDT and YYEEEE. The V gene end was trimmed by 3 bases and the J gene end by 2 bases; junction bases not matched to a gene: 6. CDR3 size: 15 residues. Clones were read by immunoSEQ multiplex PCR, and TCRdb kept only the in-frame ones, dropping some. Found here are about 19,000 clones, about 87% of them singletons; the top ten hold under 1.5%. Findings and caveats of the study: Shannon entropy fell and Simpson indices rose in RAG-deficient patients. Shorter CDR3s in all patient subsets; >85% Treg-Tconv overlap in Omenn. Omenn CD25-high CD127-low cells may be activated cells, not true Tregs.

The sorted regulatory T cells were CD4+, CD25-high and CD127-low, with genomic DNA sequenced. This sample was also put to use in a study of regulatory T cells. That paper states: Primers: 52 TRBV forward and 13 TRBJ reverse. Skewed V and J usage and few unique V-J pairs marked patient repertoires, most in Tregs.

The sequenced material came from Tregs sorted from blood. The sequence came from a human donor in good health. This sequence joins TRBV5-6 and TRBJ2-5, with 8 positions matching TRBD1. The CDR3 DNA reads TGTGCCAGCAGCTCCCCGGGGACAGGACAAGAGACCCAGTACTTC. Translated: CASSSPGTGQETQYF.